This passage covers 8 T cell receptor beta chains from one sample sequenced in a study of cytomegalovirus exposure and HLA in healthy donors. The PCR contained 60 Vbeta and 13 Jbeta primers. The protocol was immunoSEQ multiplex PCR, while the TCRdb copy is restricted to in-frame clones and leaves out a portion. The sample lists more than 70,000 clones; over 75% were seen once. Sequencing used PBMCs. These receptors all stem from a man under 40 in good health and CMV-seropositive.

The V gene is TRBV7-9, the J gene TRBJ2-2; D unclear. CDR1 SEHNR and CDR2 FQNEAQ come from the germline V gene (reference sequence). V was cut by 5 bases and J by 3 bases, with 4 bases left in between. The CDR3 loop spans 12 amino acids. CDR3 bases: TGTGCCAGCAGCCCATACACCGGGGAGCTGTTTTTT. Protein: CASSPYTGELFF. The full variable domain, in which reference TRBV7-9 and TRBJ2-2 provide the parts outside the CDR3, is DTGVSQNPRHKITKRGQNVTFRCDPISEHNRLYWYRQTLGQGPEFLTYFQNEAQLEKSRLLSDRFSAERPKGSFSTLEIQRTEQGDSAMYLCASSPYTGELFFGEGSRLTVL.

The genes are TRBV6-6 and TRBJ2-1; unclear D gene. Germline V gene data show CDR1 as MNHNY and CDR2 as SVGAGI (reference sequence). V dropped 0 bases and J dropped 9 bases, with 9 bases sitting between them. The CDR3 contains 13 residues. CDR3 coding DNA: TGTGCCAGCAGTTACTCGATCCCGAGTGAGCAGTTCTTC. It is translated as CASSYSIPSEQFF.

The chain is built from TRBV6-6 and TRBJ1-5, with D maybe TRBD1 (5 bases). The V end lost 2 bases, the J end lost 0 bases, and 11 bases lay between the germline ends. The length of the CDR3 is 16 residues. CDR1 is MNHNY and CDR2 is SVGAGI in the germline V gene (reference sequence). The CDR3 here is CASSYGQGYSNQPQHF. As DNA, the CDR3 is TGTGCCAGCAGTTACGGCCAGGGCTATAGCAATCAGCCCCAGCATTTT.

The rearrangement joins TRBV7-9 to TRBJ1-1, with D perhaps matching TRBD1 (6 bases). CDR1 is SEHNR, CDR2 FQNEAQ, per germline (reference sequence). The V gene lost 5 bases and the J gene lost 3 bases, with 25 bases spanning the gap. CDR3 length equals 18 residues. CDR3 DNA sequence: TGTGCCAGCAGCGCCCCCCCGGGGGGCCGTAGATTGGACACTGAAGCTTTCTTT. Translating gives CASSAPPGGRRLDTEAFF.

In DNA form, the CDR3 reads TGTGCCAGCAGGCGGTGGGTAGGGGGGGCTGGGGCCAACGTCCTGACTTTC. It is translated as CASRRWVGGAGANVLTF. J is TRBJ2-6 and V is TRBV5-6; the D gene is possibly TRBD2 (7 bases). Germline CDR1 is SGHDT and CDR2 is YYEEEE. Deletions cut 5 bases from V and 2 bases from J, with 17 bases between. This CDR3 is built from 17 residues.

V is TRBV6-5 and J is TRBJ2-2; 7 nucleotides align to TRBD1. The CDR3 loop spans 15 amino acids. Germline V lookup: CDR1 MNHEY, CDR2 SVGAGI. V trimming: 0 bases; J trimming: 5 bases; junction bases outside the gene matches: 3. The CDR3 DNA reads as TGTGCCAGCAGTTACTCAAGGACAGGAACCGGGGAGCTGTTTTTT. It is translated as CASSYSRTGTGELFF.

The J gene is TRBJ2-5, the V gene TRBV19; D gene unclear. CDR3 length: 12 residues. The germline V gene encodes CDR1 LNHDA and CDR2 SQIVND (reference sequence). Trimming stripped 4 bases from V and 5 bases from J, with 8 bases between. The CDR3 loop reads CASSSLLETQYF. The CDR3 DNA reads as TGTGCCAGTAGTAGTCTCCTGGAGACCCAGTACTTC.

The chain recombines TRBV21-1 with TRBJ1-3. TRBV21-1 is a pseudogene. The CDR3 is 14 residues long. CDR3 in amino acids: CASSKAGATGTIYF. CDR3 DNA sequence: TGTGCCAGCAGCAAGGCGGGAGCGACGGGGACCATATATTTT.